This T cell receptor beta chain was sequenced in a study of blood T cell repertoires in COVID-19. A few counts support this clone. Other DNA variants within this sample encode the same CDR3. TCRdb keeps only in-frame clones here, not all; method: immunoSEQ multiplex PCR. Counted here are hundreds of thousands of clones, 88% occurring once; the ten biggest clones make up 9.4%. CDR3 length: 14 amino acids. V shed 4 bases, J shed 4 bases, and the junction held 1 base outside the gene matches. Per the germline V gene, CDR1 is LGHNA and CDR2 is YNFKEQ. The chain is built from TRBV4-2 and TRBJ1-2; TRBD1 aligns across 12 bases. Material for sequencing was peripheral blood. This clonotype was sampled from a man younger than 30 with active or convalescent COVID-19. The CDR3 here is CASSPGQGAYGYTF. The CDR3 DNA is TGTGCCAGCAGCCCGGGACAGGGGGCCTATGGCTACACCTTC.